This is a list of T cell receptor beta chains from one sample in a study of blood T cells in healthy people across ages. TCRdb re-called the 5' RACE reads through MiXCR, storing one row per CDR3 protein. The table lists about 800,000 distinct CDR3 sequences, about 46% of them singletons. The specimen was blood. Source of these receptors: a man aged 80 or over in good health. The CDR3 runs from the conserved cysteine through the conserved F or W. Fields, in order: CDR3 length, clone size, D gene, J gene, V gene, CDR3 protein, CDR3 DNA. The D gene is left open where the match is weak. Expanded clones are given a class, and other clones once, few, many or no size at all.

cdr3_length: 15; clone_size: .; d_call: .; j_call: TRBJ1-6; v_call: TRBV5-1; cdr3_aa: CASSVQSQFDSPLHF; cdr3_nt: TGCGCCAGCAGCGTGCAGAGCCAGTTCGATTCACCCCTCCACTTT
cdr3_length: 18; clone_size: .; d_call: TRBD2; j_call: TRBJ2-2; v_call: TRBV7-6; cdr3_aa: CASSFPPSGSGDTGELFF; cdr3_nt: TGTGCCAGCAGCTTCCCTCCTAGCGGCAGCGGGGACACCGGGGAGCTGTTTTTT
cdr3_length: 16; clone_size: .; d_call: TRBD2; j_call: TRBJ2-3; v_call: TRBV11-3; cdr3_aa: CASSLGRREIPDTQYF; cdr3_nt: TGTGCCAGCAGCTTAGGGCGGCGGGAGATCCCAGATACGCAGTATTTT
cdr3_length: 14; clone_size: few; d_call: TRBD1; j_call: TRBJ1-6; v_call: TRBV20-1; cdr3_aa: CSARVPGQGPPLHF; cdr3_nt: TGCAGTGCTAGAGTTCCGGGACAGGGACCACCCCTCCACTTT
cdr3_length: 13; clone_size: few; d_call: TRBD1; j_call: TRBJ1-2; v_call: TRBV20-1; cdr3_aa: CSASVGDRDGYTF; cdr3_nt: TGCAGTGCTAGCGTTGGGGACAGGGATGGCTACACCTTC
cdr3_length: 14; clone_size: .; d_call: .; j_call: TRBJ1-4; v_call: TRBV2; cdr3_aa: CASRTRGAIGKLFF; cdr3_nt: TGTGCCAGCCGGACTCGGGGGGCCATTGGAAAACTGTTTTTT
cdr3_length: 14; clone_size: .; d_call: .; j_call: TRBJ2-5; v_call: TRBV20-1; cdr3_aa: CSALSPSVPETQYF; cdr3_nt: TGCAGTGCTCTCTCCCCCAGCGTGCCCGAGACCCAGTACTTC
cdr3_length: 16; clone_size: .; d_call: TRBD2; j_call: TRBJ2-2; v_call: TRBV7-2; cdr3_aa: CASSPRSGRNTGGLFF; cdr3_nt: TGTGCCAGCAGCCCTCGGAGCGGGAGGAACACCGGGGGGCTGTTTTTT
cdr3_length: 14; clone_size: medium-sized; d_call: .; j_call: TRBJ2-3; v_call: TRBV7-2; cdr3_aa: CASSLDGPLDTQYF; cdr3_nt: TGTGCCAGCAGCTTAGACGGGCCTCTAGATACGCAGTATTTT
cdr3_length: 13; clone_size: few; d_call: .; j_call: TRBJ2-1; v_call: TRBV12-3/TRBV12-4; cdr3_aa: CASSLVYGNEQFF; cdr3_nt: TGTGCCAGCAGTTTAGTTTACGGCAATGAGCAGTTCTTC
cdr3_length: 16; clone_size: .; d_call: .; j_call: TRBJ2-4; v_call: TRBV21-1; cdr3_aa: CASSKTRRGSKNIQYF; cdr3_nt: TGTGCCAGCAGCAAAACAAGACGGGGGTCCAAAAACATTCAGTACTTC
cdr3_length: 15; clone_size: once; d_call: .; j_call: TRBJ2-7; v_call: TRBV7-8; cdr3_aa: CASSLAGSGYYEQYF; cdr3_nt: TGTGCCAGCAGCTTAGCCGGTAGCGGATACTACGAGCAGTACTTC
cdr3_length: 13; clone_size: .; d_call: TRBD1; j_call: TRBJ2-7; v_call: TRBV19; cdr3_aa: CVSSRDRVYEQYF; cdr3_nt: TGTGTCAGTAGCCGGGACAGGGTTTACGAGCAGTACTTC
cdr3_length: 16; clone_size: .; d_call: TRBD2; j_call: TRBJ2-1; v_call: TRBV6-2/TRBV6-3; cdr3_aa: CASSLPVRAGVNEQFF; cdr3_nt: TGTGCCAGCAGTCTCCCGGTTCGGGCGGGAGTCAATGAGCAGTTCTTC
cdr3_length: 13; clone_size: many; d_call: .; j_call: TRBJ2-1; v_call: TRBV4-2; cdr3_aa: CASSQDTRTEQFF; cdr3_nt: TGTGCCAGCAGCCAAGATACCCGAACTGAGCAGTTCTTC
cdr3_length: 15; clone_size: .; d_call: TRBD1; j_call: TRBJ2-1; v_call: TRBV28; cdr3_aa: CASGGQGARMDEQFF; cdr3_nt: TGTGCCAGCGGGGGACAGGGGGCAAGGATGGATGAGCAGTTCTTC
cdr3_length: 13; clone_size: .; d_call: .; j_call: TRBJ2-7; v_call: TRBV7-8; cdr3_aa: CASSLSPTGEQYF; cdr3_nt: TGTGCCAGCAGCTTAAGCCCTACGGGGGAGCAGTACTTC
cdr3_length: 15; clone_size: few; d_call: TRBD2; j_call: TRBJ2-5; v_call: TRBV20-1; cdr3_aa: CSATRVSGSQETQYF; cdr3_nt: TGCAGTGCTACTCGGGTTAGCGGGAGCCAAGAGACCCAGTACTTC
cdr3_length: 12; clone_size: .; d_call: .; j_call: TRBJ2-1; v_call: TRBV20-1; cdr3_aa: CSARWTATEQFF; cdr3_nt: TGCAGTGCTAGGTGGACAGCCACGGAGCAGTTCTTC
cdr3_length: 15; clone_size: .; d_call: .; j_call: TRBJ2-5; v_call: TRBV10-2; cdr3_aa: CASSDQGFNGETQYF; cdr3_nt: TGCGCCAGCAGTGACCAGGGATTTAATGGAGAGACCCAGTACTTC
cdr3_length: 12; clone_size: .; d_call: TRBD1; j_call: TRBJ2-1; v_call: TRBV20-1; cdr3_aa: CSAPTRGNEQFF; cdr3_nt: TGCAGTGCACCCACCAGGGGGAATGAGCAGTTCTTC
cdr3_length: 20; clone_size: once; d_call: TRBD2; j_call: TRBJ2-3; v_call: TRBV7-2; cdr3_aa: CASSLQGGDTSGSYTDTQYF; cdr3_nt: TGTGCCAGCAGCTTACAGGGAGGGGATACTAGCGGGAGCTACACAGATACGCAGTATTTT
cdr3_length: 12; clone_size: .; d_call: .; j_call: TRBJ1-2; v_call: TRBV20-1; cdr3_aa: CSATDSNYGYTF; cdr3_nt: TGCAGTGCCACCGACTCAAACTATGGCTACACCTTC
cdr3_length: 13; clone_size: .; d_call: TRBD1; j_call: TRBJ2-5; v_call: TRBV20-1; cdr3_aa: CSATGQGWRTQYF; cdr3_nt: TGCAGTGCCACGGGACAGGGATGGAGGACCCAGTACTTC
cdr3_length: 18; clone_size: .; d_call: .; j_call: TRBJ2-1; v_call: TRBV7-9; cdr3_aa: CASSRDPAGGSSYNEQFF; cdr3_nt: TGTGCCAGCAGCCGGGACCCAGCCGGGGGAAGCTCCTACAATGAGCAGTTCTTC
cdr3_length: 19; clone_size: .; d_call: .; j_call: TRBJ2-5; v_call: TRBV20-1; cdr3_aa: CSARGHASVADLYQETQYF; cdr3_nt: TGCAGTGCTAGGGGACATGCATCGGTAGCGGATCTTTACCAAGAGACCCAGTACTTC
cdr3_length: 15; clone_size: .; d_call: .; j_call: TRBJ2-3; v_call: TRBV4-3; cdr3_aa: CASNQGPASTDTQYF; cdr3_nt: TGCGCCAGCAACCAAGGACCCGCTAGCACAGATACGCAGTATTTT
cdr3_length: 13; clone_size: many; d_call: .; j_call: TRBJ2-3; v_call: TRBV24-1; cdr3_aa: CATSLHGTDTQYF; cdr3_nt: TGTGCCACCAGCCTACACGGCACAGATACGCAGTATTTT
cdr3_length: 15; clone_size: .; d_call: TRBD2; j_call: TRBJ2-7; v_call: TRBV27; cdr3_aa: CASGPSGRQPYEQYF; cdr3_nt: TGTGCCAGCGGCCCTAGCGGGAGGCAACCTTACGAGCAGTACTTC
cdr3_length: 14; clone_size: .; d_call: TRBD1; j_call: TRBJ2-7; v_call: TRBV30; cdr3_aa: CAAFRDRGPYEQYF; cdr3_nt: TGTGCGGCCTTTCGGGACAGGGGTCCCTACGAGCAGTACTTC
cdr3_length: 20; clone_size: .; d_call: .; j_call: TRBJ2-6; v_call: TRBV21-1; cdr3_aa: CASSPLRRRQIPSGANVLTF; cdr3_nt: TGTGCCAGCAGCCCCCTTCGACGTCGACAGATCCCCTCTGGGGCCAACGTCCTGACTTTC
cdr3_length: 15; clone_size: .; d_call: .; j_call: TRBJ2-7; v_call: TRBV4-2; cdr3_aa: CASSQGLNSLYEQYF; cdr3_nt: TGTGCCAGCAGCCAAGGACTTAATAGCCTCTACGAGCAGTACTTC
cdr3_length: 12; clone_size: .; d_call: .; j_call: TRBJ2-1; v_call: TRBV5-6; cdr3_aa: CASSSSYTEQFF; cdr3_nt: TGTGCCAGCAGCTCCTCCTACACTGAGCAGTTCTTC
cdr3_length: 15; clone_size: .; d_call: .; j_call: TRBJ2-1; v_call: TRBV27; cdr3_aa: CASNSGGRQSDEQFF; cdr3_nt: TGTGCCAGCAACTCCGGCGGTAGGCAAAGTGATGAGCAGTTCTTC
cdr3_length: 13; clone_size: .; d_call: .; j_call: TRBJ1-3; v_call: TRBV12-3/TRBV12-4; cdr3_aa: CASSSGTVNTIYF; cdr3_nt: TGTGCCAGCAGTTCCGGGACCGTGAACACCATATATTTT
cdr3_length: 12; clone_size: once; d_call: .; j_call: TRBJ2-2; v_call: TRBV29-1; cdr3_aa: CSAHRDTGELFF; cdr3_nt: TGCAGCGCCCATCGAGACACCGGGGAGCTGTTTTTT
cdr3_length: 12; clone_size: .; d_call: .; j_call: TRBJ2-2; v_call: TRBV6-1; cdr3_aa: CATDEGKRELFF; cdr3_nt: TGTGCCACCGACGAGGGTAAACGGGAGCTGTTTTTT
cdr3_length: 14; clone_size: .; d_call: .; j_call: TRBJ2-7; v_call: TRBV20-1; cdr3_aa: CSATARAGSYEQYF; cdr3_nt: TGCAGTGCTACCGCAAGAGCGGGCTCCTACGAGCAGTACTTC
cdr3_length: 13; clone_size: .; d_call: .; j_call: TRBJ1-1; v_call: TRBV5-1; cdr3_aa: CASSGGAGSEAFF; cdr3_nt: TGCGCCAGCAGCGGGGGGGCCGGCTCTGAAGCTTTCTTT
cdr3_length: 16; clone_size: .; d_call: .; j_call: TRBJ2-1; v_call: TRBV4-1; cdr3_aa: CASSQGLGRTYNEQFF; cdr3_nt: TGCGCCAGCAGCCAGGGGCTGGGGCGGACCTACAATGAGCAGTTCTTC
cdr3_length: 14; clone_size: few; d_call: .; j_call: TRBJ1-5; v_call: TRBV16; cdr3_aa: CASSYGAGVQPQHF; cdr3_nt: TGTGCCAGCAGCTACGGAGCAGGGGTTCAGCCCCAGCATTTT
cdr3_length: 13; clone_size: .; d_call: .; j_call: TRBJ2-7; v_call: TRBV10-3; cdr3_aa: CAISEAEGYEQYF; cdr3_nt: TGTGCCATCAGTGAAGCGGAGGGCTACGAGCAGTACTTC
cdr3_length: 12; clone_size: many; d_call: .; j_call: TRBJ2-3; v_call: TRBV12-3/TRBV12-4; cdr3_aa: CASSINTDTQYF; cdr3_nt: TGTGCCAGCAGTATTAACACAGATACGCAGTATTTT
cdr3_length: 15; clone_size: many; d_call: .; j_call: TRBJ2-5; v_call: TRBV7-2; cdr3_aa: CASSLVGTFQETQYF; cdr3_nt: TGTGCCAGCAGCTTAGTCGGGACTTTTCAAGAGACCCAGTACTTC
cdr3_length: 14; clone_size: .; d_call: TRBD1; j_call: TRBJ2-7; v_call: TRBV6-2/TRBV6-3; cdr3_aa: CVSIPGQGYDEQYF; cdr3_nt: TGTGTCAGCATTCCGGGACAGGGTTACGACGAGCAGTACTTC
cdr3_length: 12; clone_size: .; d_call: .; j_call: TRBJ2-3; v_call: TRBV28; cdr3_aa: CASSFEGHTQYF; cdr3_nt: TGTGCCAGCAGTTTTGAGGGTCATACGCAGTATTTT
cdr3_length: 13; clone_size: once; d_call: .; j_call: TRBJ1-4; v_call: TRBV4-1; cdr3_aa: CASSQPGREKLFF; cdr3_nt: TGCGCCAGCAGCCAACCGGGACGCGAAAAACTGTTTTTT
cdr3_length: 14; clone_size: .; d_call: .; j_call: TRBJ2-7; v_call: TRBV3-1; cdr3_aa: CASSQDGTHNEQYF; cdr3_nt: TGTGCCAGCAGCCAAGATGGCACCCACAATGAGCAGTACTTC
cdr3_length: 14; clone_size: few; d_call: TRBD1; j_call: TRBJ2-1; v_call: TRBV12-3/TRBV12-4; cdr3_aa: CASSISGQNNEQFF; cdr3_nt: TGTGCCAGCAGTATATCGGGACAGAACAATGAGCAGTTCTTC